This T cell receptor beta chain was captured by sequencing in a study of Ad26.COV2.S vaccination and SARS-CoV-2 variants (dated by TCRdb to the early 2020s). About the study as a whole: Vaccine-arm donors came from COV1001, a multicentre, randomized, double-blind, placebo-controlled phase I-IIa trial of Ad26.COV2.S in healthy adults. A total of 32 samples were included in the TCR-sequenced set, comprising around 19 Ad26.COV2.S vaccine recipients, 5 placebo recipients and 8 SARS-CoV-2 convalescent individuals. Throughout the experiments and outcome assessment, investigators stayed blinded to trial group allocation. TCRbeta repertoire sequencing served as the tool for gauging how specific and how broad the SARS-CoV-2-reactive T cell receptors were following Ad26.COV2.S vaccination. Ad26.COV2.S was administered intramuscularly at 5 x 10^10 or 1 x 10^11 viral particles, either as a single shot or as two shots given 56 days apart. Trial participants were randomized into five groups of five: low-dose or high-dose Ad26.COV2.S given once or twice, or placebo on both occasions. Study-level results and caveats: The study was not powered to compare responses between vaccine doses or regimens. Ad26.COV2.S recipients had higher spike-specific TCR breadth than placebo recipients (P = 0.0014). Vaccine and placebo recipients had comparable non-spike TCR breadth, which fits with the vaccine containing only spike. Substantial breadth of spike-specific CD8+ and CD4+ T cell responses was reported after vaccination. It was noted by the authors that total T cell responses may have been underestimated by the TCR breadth and depth analyses.

This specimen's treatment or condition label, per the study, means: around 19 received Ad26.COV2.S at low or high dose, single or two shots; 5 received placebo; per-sample allocation not given. Repertoires of vaccine and placebo recipients were sequenced from samples taken on day 63 after the first injection. Between 29 July and 7 August 2020, Cohort 1b enrolled about two dozen adults aged 18-55 years at one site in Boston, USA. Ad26.COV2.S was a replication-incompetent adenovirus type 26 vector that expressed a prefusion-stabilized SARS-CoV-2 spike protein derived from the original Wuhan strain. Trimming takes 0 bases from V and 5 bases from J, and the germline ends sit 13 bases apart. CDR1 and CDR2 are drawn from the germline V gene: LGHNA, YNFKEQ. The CDR3 contains 15 residues, cysteine and phenylalanine counted. Kept here is only the CDR3 DNA, which spans 45 bases and is read in frame from base 1.

Remarks on this clone: Its cognate antigen has yet to be identified. Base-call qualities are not available, and no considerably larger clone is one nucleotide away.

The immunoSEQ Assay was used to sequence TCRbeta CDR3 regions. After extraction, genomic DNA underwent amplification by bias-controlled multiplex PCR, followed by high-throughput sequencing. Per the source publication's procedure: To quantify the absolute abundance of each unique TCRbeta CDR3 region, sequences were collapsed and filtered. T cell fraction was estimated by normalizing TCRbeta template counts to usable DNA, with usable DNA measured through amplification of reference genes found in all nucleated cells. Repertoire TCRs were annotated as SARS-CoV-2-specific when V gene, CDR3 amino acid sequence and J gene were exactly matched to a known reactive TCR set. The reference SARS-CoV-2 TCR set was obtained from MIRA and was filtered for enrichment in COVID-19-positive ImmuneCODE repertoires, whereby public or cross-reactive TCRs were removed. Using the MIRA antigens, annotated TCRs were further analysed by specific ORF or by position within an ORF. Breadth was defined as the number of annotated unique rearrangements divided by the total number of unique productive rearrangements, and depth was defined as the summed frequency of the annotated unique rearrangements. Group comparisons of TCR breadth used two-sided Wilcoxon rank-sum tests. TCRdb stores this immuneACCESS table with in-frame sequences only. Part of the clones is absent; in the studies checked, under half of the shortfall reflects unresolved V genes, and no reason is known for the rest. V, J and clone size are taken as reported in that table, and D and trimming were inferred from the DNA itself. The sample has hundreds of thousands of clones on record, roughly 91% of them singletons. Around 3.6% of the sample lies in the top ten.

This TCR came from a person between 18 and 65 years old who received the Ad26.COV2.S COVID-19 vaccine or a placebo. The source was peripheral blood, collected in a trial of Ad26.COV2.S vaccine versus placebo. The chain is made from TRBV4-2 and TRBJ1-1, with no reliable assignment of the D segment. In nucleotide form, the sequence is TGTGCCAGCAGCCAAGAGGGCAGACTATTTACTGAAGCTTTCTTT. This translates into CASSQEGRLFTEAFF.